Shown below are 24 T cell receptor beta chains from a single sample sequenced in a study of T cell responses to AZD1222 COVID-19 vaccine. The assay was immunoSEQ multiplex PCR, and TCRdb's table has in-frame clones only and misses some. This table has about 150,000 clones, around nine tenths appearing once. This specimen consisted of peripheral blood, obtained on day 0 of AZD1222 vaccination. Source of these receptors: an adult in good health.

The rearrangement links TRBV5-1 to TRBJ2-5, with 8 bases matching TRBD2. The CDR3 contains 15 residues. J was trimmed by 3 bases and V by 2 bases; bases with no gene match: 6. Germline V gene lookup returns CDR1 SGHRS and CDR2 YFSETQ. CDR3 amino acids: CASSFGSSGEETQYF. The CDR3 coding sequence is TGCGCCAGCAGCTTTGGTAGTAGCGGGGAAGAGACCCAGTACTTC.

V usage is TRBV5-5 and J usage is TRBJ2-3; D is uncertain. Trimming took 3 bases from V and 2 from J, leaving 7 bases between them. The CDR3 totals 13 residues. Germline assignment: CDR1 SGHKS and CDR2 YYEKEE (reference sequence). The CDR3 sequence is CASSSEVTDTQYF. The DNA for the CDR3 is TGTGCCAGCAGCTCCGAAGTCACAGATACGCAGTATTTT.

The CDR3 protein is CASSLVGASNQPQHF. In DNA, the CDR3 is TGTGCCAGCAGCTTAGTGGGGGCGAGCAATCAGCCCCAGCATTTT. The chain carries TRBV7-2 and TRBJ1-5; maybe TRBD1 (6 bases). V was cut by 1 base and J by 1 base, with 8 bases left in between. Looked up from germline, CDR1 is SGHTA and CDR2 is FQGNSA. This CDR3 spans 15 amino acids.

The chain combines TRBV6-5 with TRBJ2-1; TRBD2 agrees at 7 bases. CDR3 length: 16 amino acids. Germline CDR1 MNHEY, CDR2 SVGAGI. V dropped 0 bases and J dropped 6; count of bases not matched to a gene: 8. The CDR3 spells CASSYSIAGAGNEQFF. The CDR3 bases are TGTGCCAGCAGTTACTCAATTGCGGGAGCCGGCAATGAGCAGTTCTTC.

The chain is built from TRBV4-3 and TRBJ1-1; D gene unclear. CDR1 is LGHNA and CDR2 is YSLEER in the germline V gene. This CDR3 is built from 14 residues. Between the trimmed V and J ends, which lost 0 bases and 0 bases, there was a span of 5 bases. This CDR3 is CASSQEWVNTEAFF. CDR3 nucleotide sequence: TGCGCCAGCAGCCAAGAGTGGGTGAACACTGAAGCTTTCTTT.

The CDR3, as DNA: TGTGCCAGCAGCAGTAGACAGGGTGACTATGGCTACACCTTC. Translating gives CASSSRQGDYGYTF. The rearrangement uses TRBV7-2 and TRBJ1-2; 7 nucleotides align to TRBD1. This CDR3 has 14 residues. After removal of 5 bases from V and 3 bases from J, the junction contained 6 bases not matched to a gene. The germline V gene has CDR1 SGHTA and CDR2 FQGNSA.

This chain links TRBV7-5 with TRBJ2-1; TRBD2, the D gene given by the table, was not confirmed from the DNA. TRBV7-5 is a pseudogene. This CDR3 is 15 amino acids long. CDR3 sequence (DNA): TGTGCCAGAAGCTTTGGGGGAGGGCAACGGAGTGAGCAGTTCTTC. It encodes CARSFGGGQRSEQFF.

The V and J genes are TRBV7-9 and TRBJ1-2, with D maybe TRBD1 (5 bases). The V gene's germline CDR1 is SEHNR and CDR2 FQNEAQ (reference sequence). CDR3 size: 15 residues. With 4 bases removed from V and 8 bases from J, the gap between germline ends came to 20 bases. In nucleotides, the CDR3 is TGTGCCAGCAGCTGGGGTCGGGGACCCGTCGAGGGCTACACCTTC. It yields the protein CASSWGRGPVEGYTF.

The rearrangement links TRBV6-5 to TRBJ1-5; D is unresolved. The CDR3 loop spans 13 amino acids. The V gene lost 5 bases and the J gene lost 2 bases, with 7 bases spanning the gap. CDR1 is MNHEY and CDR2 is SVGAGI in the germline V gene. CDR3 amino acids: CASSPKGNQPQHF. The CDR3 DNA is TGTGCCAGCAGTCCCAAAGGCAATCAGCCCCAGCATTTT.

The chain joins TRBV28 to TRBJ2-7; D assignment may be TRBD1 or TRBD2 (5 bases each). CDR3 length: 15 amino acids. Germline loops: CDR1 MDHEN, CDR2 SYDVKM. V was pared by 6 bases and J by 7 bases, with 22 bases between. CDR3 nucleotide sequence: TGTGCCAGCAGCCCTTCGGGGACCTTAATGTGGGAGCAGTACTTC. Amino acids: CASSPSGTLMWEQYF.

The rearrangement joins TRBV19 to TRBJ1-5; D not resolved. The CDR3 is 15 residues long. CDR1 LNHDA and CDR2 SQIVND come from the germline V gene (reference sequence). Trimming left V 5 bases short and J 1 base short, with 12 bases between. The CDR3: CASSVVVGSNQPQHF. Written as DNA, the CDR3 is TGTGCCAGTAGTGTGGTGGTGGGCAGCAATCAGCCCCAGCATTTT.

The chain recombines TRBV7-9 with TRBJ1-6; 8 nucleotides align to TRBD1. The CDR3 is made up of 18 amino acids. The germline V gene encodes CDR1 SEHNR and CDR2 FQNEAQ (reference sequence). With V trimmed by 5 bases and J by 0 bases, 9 bases remained unmatched. CDR3 DNA sequence: TGTGCCAGCAGCCGTCCCGGGACAGGTTCCTCCTATAATTCACCCCTCCACTTT. It yields the protein CASSRPGTGSSYNSPLHF.

This clone turned up a few times. The chain uses TRBV6-5 and TRBJ1-4, with a tentative D call TRBD1 (5 bases). The germline V gene encodes CDR1 MNHEY and CDR2 SVGAGI. V lost 7 bases and J 15 bases, leaving 15 bases between the germline ends. This CDR3 spans 11 amino acids. DNA of the CDR3: TGTGCCAGCACCGGGGGACGGGGGGTGTTTTTT. This gives the protein CASTGGRGVFF.

The rearrangement links TRBV28 to TRBJ2-7, with TRBD2 matching over 14 bases. V was clipped by 9 bases and J by 6 bases; unmatched bases: 4. From germline, CDR1 is MDHEN and CDR2 SYDVKM. This CDR3 has 13 amino acids. DNA of the CDR3: TGTGCCAGTCGACTAGCGGGAGGGACCGAGCAGTACTTC. Translated, it gives CASRLAGGTEQYF. The full variable domain, in which reference TRBV28 and TRBJ2-7 provide the parts outside the CDR3, is DVKVTQSSRYLVKRTGEKVFLECVQDMDHENMFWYRQDPGLGLRLIYFSYDVKMKEKGDIPEGYSVSREKKERFSLILESASTNQTSMYLCASRLAGGTEQYFGPGTRLTVT.

A remark on this clone: Other DNA sequences in the sample encode the same CDR3. V and J are TRBV7-3 and TRBJ2-2; possible D gene TRBD1, 6 bases. Germline lookup yields CDR1 SGHTA and CDR2 FQGTGA. The CDR3 is made up of 14 amino acids. V lost 5 bases to trimming and J lost 7 bases, with 14 bases between them. The CDR3 is CASSNIGGHGELFF. CDR3 bases: TGTGCCAGCAGCAATATAGGGGGTCACGGGGAGCTGTTTTTT.

V gene TRBV11-1 combines with J gene TRBJ2-7; no definite D call. The CDR3 spans 14 residues. Trimming stripped 3 bases from V and 1 base from J, with 10 bases between. CDR1 and CDR2 from the germline V gene are SGHAT and FQDESV (reference sequence). The CDR3 region has the DNA TGTGCCAGCAGCTTGGTTTCGGAATCCTACGAGCAGTACTTC. Protein: CASSLVSESYEQYF.

The rearrangement links TRBV16 to TRBJ2-7; D ambiguous. The CDR3 spans 13 residues. Per germline, CDR1 KGHSY and CDR2 FQNENV. The germline V and J ends were trimmed by 0 bases and 3 bases, with 6 bases remaining between them. CDR3 sequence: CASSQSMSYEQYF. The CDR3 coding sequence is TGTGCCAGCAGCCAATCAATGAGCTACGAGCAGTACTTC.

This rearrangement joins TRBV11-1 to TRBJ1-2; D not resolved. The CDR3 is made up of 14 amino acids. The germline CDR1 and CDR2 sequences are SGHAT and FQDESV (reference sequence). Deletions cut 5 bases from V and 4 bases from J, with 14 bases between. The DNA of the CDR3 is TGTGCCAGCAGCCGAACGGAGGCCTCCTATGGCTACACCTTC. Amino acid sequence: CASSRTEASYGYTF.

V gene TRBV28 combines with J gene TRBJ2-2, with D perhaps assigned TRBD1 or TRBD2 (5 bases each). Germline V gene sequence: CDR1 MDHEN, CDR2 SYDVKM. The CDR3 totals 15 residues. V was trimmed by 6 bases and J by 4 bases, leaving 15 bases between them. DNA of the CDR3: TGTGCCAGCAGCCACGGGGACGGTGGCACCGGGGAGCTGTTTTTT. It translates to CASSHGDGGTGELFF.

The rearrangement uses TRBV19 and TRBJ1-1, with TRBD1 as a possible D gene (5 bases). Germline CDR1 LNHDA, CDR2 SQIVND (reference sequence). CDR3 length: 12 amino acids. V lost 9 bases and J lost 1, with 9 bases in between. Here the CDR3 reads CASQRGNTEAFF. The DNA of the CDR3 is TGTGCCAGCCAGAGGGGGAACACTGAAGCTTTCTTT. Variable domain in full (rest from reference TRBV19 and TRBJ1-1): DGGITQSPKYLFRKEGQNVTLSCEQNLNHDAMYWYRQDPGQGLRLIYYSQIVNDFQKGDIAEGYSVSREKKESFPLTVTSAQKNPTAFYLCASQRGNTEAFFGQGTRLTVV.

The rearrangement joins TRBV6-1 to TRBJ1-5, with D perhaps matching TRBD1 (5 bases). Germline CDR1 and CDR2: MNHNS and SASEGT. The CDR3 is made up of 19 amino acids. V lost 1 base to trimming and J lost 4 bases, with 23 bases between them. Here the CDR3 reads CASSEVSLGQVLTNQPQHF. The CDR3, as DNA: TGTGCCAGCAGTGAAGTCAGTTTGGGGCAGGTCCTAACAAATCAGCCCCAGCATTTT.

Only one count was recorded for this clone. The chain links TRBV18 to TRBJ1-5; D not resolved. Trimming pared 2 bases from V and 0 bases from J, leaving 5 bases between. Per germline, CDR1 KGHSH and CDR2 LQKENI. The CDR3 is 14 amino acids. This CDR3 reads CASSPSYSNQPQHF. CDR3 in DNA: TGTGCCAGCTCACCATCCTATAGCAATCAGCCCCAGCATTTT. Full variable domain (rest looked up from reference TRBV18 and TRBJ1-5): NAGVMQNPRHLVRRRGQEARLRCSPMKGHSHVYWYRQLPEEGLKFMVYLQKENIIDESGMPKERFSAEFPKEGPSILRIQQVVRGDSAAYFCASSPSYSNQPQHFGDGTRLSIL.

This sequence joins TRBV28 and TRBJ2-2; D uncertain. Germline V gene data show CDR1 as MDHEN and CDR2 as SYDVKM. This CDR3 spans 12 amino acids. Trimming removed 1 base at V and 5 bases at J, with 2 bases between. For the CDR3, the DNA is TGTGCCAGCAGTTTATTGACCGGGGAGCTGTTTTTT. Translated, it gives CASSLLTGELFF. The full variable domain, with the rest looked up from reference TRBV28 and TRBJ2-2, is DVKVTQSSRYLVKRTGEKVFLECVQDMDHENMFWYRQDPGLGLRLIYFSYDVKMKEKGDIPEGYSVSREKKERFSLILESASTNQTSMYLCASSLLTGELFFGEGSRLTVL.

The chain recombines TRBV5-1 with TRBJ1-4, with a weak D call TRBD1 (6 bases). The germline V gene encodes CDR1 SGHRS and CDR2 YFSETQ. CDR3 length equals 13 residues. Trimming shortened V by 4 bases and J by 4 bases, and 8 bases separated the two germline ends. CDR3: CASSQGGNEKLFF. In nucleotides, the CDR3 is TGCGCCAGCAGCCAAGGGGGTAATGAAAAACTGTTTTTT.